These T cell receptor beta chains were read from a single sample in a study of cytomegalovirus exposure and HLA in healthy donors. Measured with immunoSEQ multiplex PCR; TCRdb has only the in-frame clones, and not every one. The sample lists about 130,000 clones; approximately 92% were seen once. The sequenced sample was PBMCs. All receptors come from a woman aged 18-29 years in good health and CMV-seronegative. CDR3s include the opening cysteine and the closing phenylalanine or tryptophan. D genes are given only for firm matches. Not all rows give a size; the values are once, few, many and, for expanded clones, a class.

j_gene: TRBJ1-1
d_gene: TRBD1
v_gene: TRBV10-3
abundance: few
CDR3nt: TGTGCCATCAGGGCACTGGACAGGGGCACTGAAGCTTTCTTT
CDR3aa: CAIRALDRGTEAFF

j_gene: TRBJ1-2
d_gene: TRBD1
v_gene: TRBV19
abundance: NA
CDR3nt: TGTGCCAGTAGTATAGGGGACAGATTTGTGAATGGCTACACCTTC
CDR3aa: CASSIGDRFVNGYTF

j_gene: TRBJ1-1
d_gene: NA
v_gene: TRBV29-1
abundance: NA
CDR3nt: TGCAGCGTTGTTGGGCTGGGGAACACTGAAGCTTTCTTT
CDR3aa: CSVVGLGNTEAFF

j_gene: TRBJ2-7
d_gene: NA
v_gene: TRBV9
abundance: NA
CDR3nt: TGTGCCAGCAGCGGGGACATGAGCTACGAGCAGTACTTC
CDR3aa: CASSGDMSYEQYF

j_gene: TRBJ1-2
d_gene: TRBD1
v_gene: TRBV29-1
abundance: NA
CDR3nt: TGCAGCGTTGAATCGGGACAGGGGAACTATGGCTACACCTTC
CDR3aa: CSVESGQGNYGYTF

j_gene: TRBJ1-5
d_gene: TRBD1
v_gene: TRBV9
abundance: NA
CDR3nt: TGTGCCAGCAGCGGACAGGGGGTGGGTCAGCCCCAGCATTTT
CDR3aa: CASSGQGVGQPQHF

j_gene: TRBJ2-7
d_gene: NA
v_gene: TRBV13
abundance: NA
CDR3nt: TGTGCCAGCAGCCCACCGGGGGGCCAAGACCCCTACGAGCAGTACTTC
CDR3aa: CASSPPGGQDPYEQYF

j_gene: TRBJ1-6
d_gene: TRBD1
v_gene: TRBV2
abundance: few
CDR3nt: TGTGCCAGCAGTTCCGAGGACAGGGGATGGTCACCCCTCCACTTT
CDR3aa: CASSSEDRGWSPLHF

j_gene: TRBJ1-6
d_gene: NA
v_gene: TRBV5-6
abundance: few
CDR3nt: TGTGCCAGCAGCTTGCAGAATTCACCCCTCCACTTT
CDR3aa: CASSLQNSPLHF

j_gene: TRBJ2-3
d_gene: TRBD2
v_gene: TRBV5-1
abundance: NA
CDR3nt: TGCGCCAGCAGCCCCTTGGCGGGGGGGGCGGCAGATACGCAGTATTTT
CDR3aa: CASSPLAGGAADTQYF

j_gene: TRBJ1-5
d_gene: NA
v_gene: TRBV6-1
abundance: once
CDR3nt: TGTGCCAGCGAGAGTTTGGAGAGCAATCAGCCCCAGCATTTT
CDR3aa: CASESLESNQPQHF

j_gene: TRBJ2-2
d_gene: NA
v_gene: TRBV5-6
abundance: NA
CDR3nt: TGTGCCAGCAGCCTGACCGTCGGGGTCCGGGAGCTGTTTTTT
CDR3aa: CASSLTVGVRELFF

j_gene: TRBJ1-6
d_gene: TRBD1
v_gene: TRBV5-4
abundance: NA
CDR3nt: TGTGCCAGCAGCTGGGACAGGGTACAATCACCCCTCCACTTT
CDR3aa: CASSWDRVQSPLHF

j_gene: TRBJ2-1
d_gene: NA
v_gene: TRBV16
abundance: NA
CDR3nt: TGTGCCAGCAGCCCAAACAGTGTCAATGAGCAGTTCTTC
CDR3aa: CASSPNSVNEQFF

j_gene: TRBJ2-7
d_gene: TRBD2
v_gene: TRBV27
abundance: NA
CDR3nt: TGTGCCAGCAGCCCCGGGACTAGCGGTTCCTACGAGCAGTACTTC
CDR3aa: CASSPGTSGSYEQYF

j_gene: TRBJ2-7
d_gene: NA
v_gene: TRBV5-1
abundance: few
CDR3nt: TGCGCCAGCAGACCCACAGGGCCTGAAGAGCAGTACTTC
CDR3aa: CASRPTGPEEQYF

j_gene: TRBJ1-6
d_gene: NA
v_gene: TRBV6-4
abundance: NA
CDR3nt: TGTGCCAGCCCCGTTGGCCCCGCAGGGAGGAAGAAATCACCCCTCCACTTT
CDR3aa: CASPVGPAGRKKSPLHF

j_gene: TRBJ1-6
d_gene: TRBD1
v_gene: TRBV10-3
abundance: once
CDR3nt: TGTGGAGTCGGGACAGGGCTCAATTCACCCCTCCACTTT
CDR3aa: CGVGTGLNSPLHF

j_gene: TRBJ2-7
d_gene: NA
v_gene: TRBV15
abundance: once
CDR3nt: TGTGCCACCAGCAGAGATCCGGGTAGTTACGAGCAGTACTTC
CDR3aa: CATSRDPGSYEQYF

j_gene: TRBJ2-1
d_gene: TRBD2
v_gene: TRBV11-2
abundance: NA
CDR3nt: TGTGCCAGCAGCCCTAGTCATATGGGGGGGGAATACAATGAGCAGTTCTTC
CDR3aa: CASSPSHMGGEYNEQFF

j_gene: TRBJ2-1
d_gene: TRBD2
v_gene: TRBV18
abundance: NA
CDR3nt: TGTGCCAGCTCACCAGGGACTAGTCCGTTCGATGAGCAGTTCTTC
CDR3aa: CASSPGTSPFDEQFF

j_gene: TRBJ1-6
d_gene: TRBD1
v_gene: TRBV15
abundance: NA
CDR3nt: TGTGCCACCAGCAGAGGAAAACAGGGGGCATCACCCCTCCACTTT
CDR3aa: CATSRGKQGASPLHF

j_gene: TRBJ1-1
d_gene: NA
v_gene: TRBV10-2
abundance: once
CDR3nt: TGCGCCAGCAGTGCGACACTTATAGAAGCTTTCTTT
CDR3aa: CASSATLIEAFF

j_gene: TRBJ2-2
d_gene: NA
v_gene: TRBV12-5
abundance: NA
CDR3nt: TGTGCTAGTGGTTTGGTGGTTCGGGGAATCACCGGGGAGCTGTTTTTT
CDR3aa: CASGLVVRGITGELFF

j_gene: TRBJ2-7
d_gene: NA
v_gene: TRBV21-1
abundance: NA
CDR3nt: TGTGCCAGCCCCTCCCCGGACAGCAGAGCCTACGAGCAGTACTTC
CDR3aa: CASPSPDSRAYEQYF

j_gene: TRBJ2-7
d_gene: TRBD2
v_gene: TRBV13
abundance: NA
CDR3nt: TGTGCCAGCAGCCCCCGACTGAGCGGGGGTTCGATCGAGCAGTACTTC
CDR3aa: CASSPRLSGGSIEQYF

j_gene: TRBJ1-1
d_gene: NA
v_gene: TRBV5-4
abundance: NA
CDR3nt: TGTGCCAGCAACTCAGTAGGGAGGACTGAAGCTTTCTTT
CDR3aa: CASNSVGRTEAFF

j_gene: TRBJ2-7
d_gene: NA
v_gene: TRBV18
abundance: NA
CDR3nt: TGTGCCAGCTCACCAAACGGTTACGAGCAGTACTTC
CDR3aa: CASSPNGYEQYF

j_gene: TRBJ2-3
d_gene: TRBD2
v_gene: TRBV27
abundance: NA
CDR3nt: TGTGCCAGCAGTTTAATCGGGCGGGGGGCGGATACGCAGTATTTT
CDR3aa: CASSLIGRGADTQYF

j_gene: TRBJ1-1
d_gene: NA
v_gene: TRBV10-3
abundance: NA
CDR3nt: TGTGCCATCAGTGAGATCTTAGTAGGTCGCGGCACTGAAGCTTTCTTT
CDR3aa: CAISEILVGRGTEAFF

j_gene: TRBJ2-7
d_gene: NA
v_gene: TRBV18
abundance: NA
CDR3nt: TGTGCCAGCTCGGCCCTGGGAGGGGGGAGCGGGCTATCCTACGAGCAGTACTTC
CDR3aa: CASSALGGGSGLSYEQYF

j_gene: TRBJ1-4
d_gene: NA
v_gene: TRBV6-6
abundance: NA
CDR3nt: TGTGCCAGCAGTTACATCACGGGGGCAACTAATGAAAAACTGTTTTTT
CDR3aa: CASSYITGATNEKLFF

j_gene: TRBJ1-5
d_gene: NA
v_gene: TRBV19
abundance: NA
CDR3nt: TGTGCCAGTAGTATCCCGCGGGGGTCGCACGGAACCTATCAGCCCCAGCATTTT
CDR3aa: CASSIPRGSHGTYQPQHF

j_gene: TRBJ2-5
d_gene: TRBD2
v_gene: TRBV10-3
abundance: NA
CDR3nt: TGTGCCATCAGTGTGGGGACTATGCAAGAGACCCAGTACTTC
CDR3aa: CAISVGTMQETQYF

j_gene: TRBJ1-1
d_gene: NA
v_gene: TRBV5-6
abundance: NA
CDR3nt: TGTGCCAGCAGCCCCCGACTCATAAACACTGAAGCTTTCTTT
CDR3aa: CASSPRLINTEAFF

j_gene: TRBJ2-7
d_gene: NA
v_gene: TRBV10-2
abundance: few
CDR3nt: TGCGCCAGCAGTGTTTTGGAGGGGTACGAGCAGTACTTC
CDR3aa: CASSVLEGYEQYF

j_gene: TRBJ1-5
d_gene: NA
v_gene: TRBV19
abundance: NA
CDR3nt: TGTGCCAGTAGTAGGCAAGATCAGCCCCAGCATTTT
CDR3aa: CASSRQDQPQHF

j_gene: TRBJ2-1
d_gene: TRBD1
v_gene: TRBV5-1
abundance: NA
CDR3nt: TGCGCCAGCAGCTCAGGGACAGGGCACAATGAGCAGTTCTTC
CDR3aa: CASSSGTGHNEQFF

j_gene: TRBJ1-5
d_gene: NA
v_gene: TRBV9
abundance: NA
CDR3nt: TGTGCCAGCAGCGTAACCGGGGGTGACAATCAGCCCCAGCATTTT
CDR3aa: CASSVTGGDNQPQHF

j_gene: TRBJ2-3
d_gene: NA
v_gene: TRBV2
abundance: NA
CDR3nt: TGTGCCAGCAGCCTAGGCCTGTCGACAGATACGCAGTATTTT
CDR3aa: CASSLGLSTDTQYF

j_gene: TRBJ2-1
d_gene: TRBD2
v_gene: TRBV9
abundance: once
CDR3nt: TGTGCCAGCAGCGTAGCCGGCGGGGGGGCGGACAATGAGCAGTTCTTC
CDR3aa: CASSVAGGGADNEQFF